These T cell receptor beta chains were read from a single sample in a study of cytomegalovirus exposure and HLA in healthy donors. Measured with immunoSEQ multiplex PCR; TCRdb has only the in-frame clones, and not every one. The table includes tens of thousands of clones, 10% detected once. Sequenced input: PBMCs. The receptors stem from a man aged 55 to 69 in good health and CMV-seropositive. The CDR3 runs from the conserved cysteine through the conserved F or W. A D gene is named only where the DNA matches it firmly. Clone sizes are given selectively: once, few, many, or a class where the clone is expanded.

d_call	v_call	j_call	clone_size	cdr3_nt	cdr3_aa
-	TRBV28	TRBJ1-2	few	TGTGCCACTCGGACAGCTTCGTTCTATGGCTACACCTTC	CATRTASFYGYTF
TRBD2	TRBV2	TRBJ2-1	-	TGTGCCAGCAGTGAGTTAGCGGGTACTAATGAGCAGTTCTTC	CASSELAGTNEQFF
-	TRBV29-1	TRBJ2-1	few	TGCAGCGTTGACGGGGTCGTTCTTACCTACAATGAGCAGTTCTTC	CSVDGVVLTYNEQFF
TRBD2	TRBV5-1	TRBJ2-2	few	TGCGCCAGCAGCTTGGTAGCGGGGGGAAACACCGGGGAGCTGTTTTTT	CASSLVAGGNTGELFF
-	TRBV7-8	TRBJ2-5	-	TGTGCCAGCAGCTTAGGTGAGGGCTCGGAGACCCAGTACTTC	CASSLGEGSETQYF
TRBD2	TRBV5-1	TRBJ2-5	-	TGCGCCAGCAGCTTGGGGACTAGCGGGAGCACCTTCGGGGAGACCCAGTACTTC	CASSLGTSGSTFGETQYF
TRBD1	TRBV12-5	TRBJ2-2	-	TGTGCTAGTGGTTCCCAAACTACGACAGGGGATACCGGGGAGCTGTTTTTT	CASGSQTTTGDTGELFF
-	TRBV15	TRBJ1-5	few	TGTGCCACCAGCTTCCTAGACAGGTACCAGCCCCAGCATTTT	CATSFLDRYQPQHF
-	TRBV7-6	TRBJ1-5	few	TGTGCCAGCAGCCCACAGTCGGAAGGTTTCAATCAGCCCCAGCATTTT	CASSPQSEGFNQPQHF
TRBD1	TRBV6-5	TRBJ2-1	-	TGTGCCAGCAGTCCCGGACAGGGGGACTACAATGAGCAGTTCTTC	CASSPGQGDYNEQFF
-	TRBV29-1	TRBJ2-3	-	TGCAGCACAAGGGGGTTAAGGACAGATACGCAGTATTTT	CSTRGLRTDTQYF
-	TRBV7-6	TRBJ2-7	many	TGTGCCAGCAGCTCCATTGTCGGGGAGCAGTACTTC	CASSSIVGEQYF
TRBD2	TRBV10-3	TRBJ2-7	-	TGTGCCATCAGTGGGACTAGCTCCCAGACGGACGAGCAGTACTTC	CAISGTSSQTDEQYF
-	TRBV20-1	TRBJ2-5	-	TGCAGTGCTAGACAATCAGAGGCCCAGTACTTC	CSARQSEAQYF
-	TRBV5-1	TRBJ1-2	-	TGCGCCAGCAGCTTGAGCACAGCGGCCTATGGCTACACCTTC	CASSLSTAAYGYTF
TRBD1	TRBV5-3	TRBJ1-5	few	TGTGCCGGAAACGGGACAGGCGGATCGGGGGGCAATCAGCCCCAGCATTTT	CAGNGTGGSGGNQPQHF
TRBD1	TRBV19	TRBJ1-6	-	TGTGCCAGTAGTTGGGACAGCCAGTATAATTCACCCCTCCACTTT	CASSWDSQYNSPLHF
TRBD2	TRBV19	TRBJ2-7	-	TGTGCCAGTACCTCGGGAGGAACCTACGAGCAGTACTTC	CASTSGGTYEQYF
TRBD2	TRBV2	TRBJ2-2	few	TGTGCCAGCACCGATAGCGGGAGGGCCAGCACCGGGGAGCTGTTTTTT	CASTDSGRASTGELFF
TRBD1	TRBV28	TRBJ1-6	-	TGTGCCAGCAGGTCGACAGGGAACAGCTCACCCCTCCACTTT	CASRSTGNSSPLHF
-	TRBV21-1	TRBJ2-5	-	TGTGCCAGCAGCAAAGGAGGACAGGGGGCAAGGGAGACCCAGTACTTC	CASSKGGQGARETQYF
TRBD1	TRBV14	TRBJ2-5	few	TGTGCCAGCACCCTTGGACAGGGGAAGGCCCAGTACTTC	CASTLGQGKAQYF
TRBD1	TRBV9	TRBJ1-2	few	TGTGCCAGCAGCGCCCCCGGACAGGGAAGAGGCTACACCTTC	CASSAPGQGRGYTF
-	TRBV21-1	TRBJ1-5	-	TGTGCCAGCAGCAAAGCGAAACAGGTTAGCAATCAGCCCCAGCATTTT	CASSKAKQVSNQPQHF
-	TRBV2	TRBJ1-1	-	TGTGCCACCCTTTTCCCGGGACAACTGACTGAAGCTTTCTTT	CATLFPGQLTEAFF
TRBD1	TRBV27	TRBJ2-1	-	TGTGCCAGCAGCCCCCCCGGGACAGGGAATGAGCAGTTCTTC	CASSPPGTGNEQFF
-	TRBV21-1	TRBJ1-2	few	TGTGCCAGCAGCAAAGACAGGGTGGACACCTTC	CASSKDRVDTF
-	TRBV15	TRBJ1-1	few	TGTGCCACCAGCGGGGTGGAGGGTGGCACTGAAGCTTTCTTT	CATSGVEGGTEAFF
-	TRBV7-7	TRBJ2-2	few	TGTGCTAGCACCCCCTCAGAGCAGGGGAACACCGGGGAGCTGTTTTTT	CASTPSEQGNTGELFF
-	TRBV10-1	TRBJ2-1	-	TGCGCCAGCAGTGGAGGGCTAGCGCCTAACAATGAGCAGTTCTTC	CASSGGLAPNNEQFF
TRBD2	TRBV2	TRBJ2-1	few	TGTGCCAGCAGTGAGGCTAGCGGGAGCATCGGGGAGTTCTTC	CASSEASGSIGEFF
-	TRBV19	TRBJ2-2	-	TGTGCCAGTAGTATAGAGTCTCGGACTACAGTCGCCGGGGAGCTGTTTTTT	CASSIESRTTVAGELFF
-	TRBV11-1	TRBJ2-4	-	TGTGCCAGCAGCCACGTGCCTAGATCTAGTGGGTACATTCAGTACTTC	CASSHVPRSSGYIQYF
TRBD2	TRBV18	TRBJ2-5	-	TGTGCCAGCTCACCCTCTCCGGGGGAGGGAGAGACCCAGTACTTC	CASSPSPGEGETQYF
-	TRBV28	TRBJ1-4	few	TGTGCCAGCACCATACAGGGAGACGAAAAACTGTTTTTT	CASTIQGDEKLFF
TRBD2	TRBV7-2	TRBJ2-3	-	TGTGCCAGCAGCTCCATAGCGGGGGGGGGCACAGATACGCAGTATTTT	CASSSIAGGGTDTQYF
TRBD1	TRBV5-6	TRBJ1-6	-	TGTGCCAGCGATCGGGACAGGACTGAGGATTCACCCCTCCACTTT	CASDRDRTEDSPLHF
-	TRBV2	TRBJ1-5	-	TGTGCCAGCAGCCAGAATAGCAATCAGCCCCAGCATTTT	CASSQNSNQPQHF
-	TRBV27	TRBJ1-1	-	TGTGCCAGCAGTTTCTCCAGTTTGAACACTGAAGCTTTCTTT	CASSFSSLNTEAFF
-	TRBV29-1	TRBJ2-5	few	TGCAGCGTTGACGTTGGAGGGGGCGAGACCCAGTACTTC	CSVDVGGGETQYF
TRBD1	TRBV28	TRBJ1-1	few	TGTGCCAGCAGCGGGGGACAGAAAGAAGCTTTCTTT	CASSGGQKEAFF
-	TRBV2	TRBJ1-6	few	TGTGCCAGCAGACCTAACCACGTTTCGGATTCACCCCTCCACTTT	CASRPNHVSDSPLHF
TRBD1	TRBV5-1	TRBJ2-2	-	TGCGCCAGCAGCCTCCGGGACAGGGGGCTAGCGGCCGGGGAGCTGTTTTTT	CASSLRDRGLAAGELFF
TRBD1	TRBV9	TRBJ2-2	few	TGTGCCAGCAGCGCAGGGGACAGGGAAGACACCGGGGAGCTGTTTTTT	CASSAGDREDTGELFF
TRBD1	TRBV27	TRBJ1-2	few	TGTGCCATCCGGGACAGGTACTATGGCTACACCTTC	CAIRDRYYGYTF
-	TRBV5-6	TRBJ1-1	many	TGTGCCAGCAGCCCCCGACAGGCGGAGAACACTGAAGCTTTCTTT	CASSPRQAENTEAFF
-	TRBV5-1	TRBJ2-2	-	TGCGCCAGCAGCTTAGGAGGGGCAGAGGGCACCGGGGAGCTGTTTTTT	CASSLGGAEGTGELFF
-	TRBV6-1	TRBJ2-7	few	TGTGCCAGCACCCCCAATTGGGGCAAGTACGAGCAGTACTTC	CASTPNWGKYEQYF